A selection of T cell receptor beta chains follows, all from one sample in a study of graft-versus-host responses after intestinal transplantation. These receptors' targets are unknown. Profiled with immunoSEQ multiplex PCR; TCRdb holds only in-frame clones, not every one. This table holds 85,000 to 95,000 clones, about 93% found once. This specimen consisted of unstimulated CD8+ T cells sorted from spleen or lymph node cells, obtained before intestinal transplant. The receptors stem from a human donor who received an intestinal transplant. The CDR3 runs from the conserved cysteine through the conserved F or W. D genes are given only for firm matches. Only some rows state a clone size, as once, few, many or a class for expanded clones.

.,TRBJ1-1,TRBV10-1,TRBD1,TGCGCCAGCAGTGAGACGGAGACAGGGTCCCCTGAAGCTTTCTTT,CASSETETGSPEAFF
.,TRBJ2-1,TRBV11-2,.,TGTGCCAGCAGCTGGAGATACAATGAGCAGTTCTTC,CASSWRYNEQFF
once,TRBJ1-5,TRBV4-3,.,TGCGCCAGCAGCCAAGATAGGGGAATTTATCAGCCCCAGCATTTT,CASSQDRGIYQPQHF
once,TRBJ2-3,TRBV4-3,TRBD2,TGCGCCAGCAGCCTAGGCCCGGCGGGGGGCACAGATACGCAGTATTTT,CASSLGPAGGTDTQYF
.,TRBJ2-7,TRBV19,.,TGTGCCAGTAGTATAAAGCAGGGTTGGAGCTCCTACGAGCAGTACTTC,CASSIKQGWSSYEQYF
.,TRBJ2-3,TRBV27,TRBD2,TGTGCCAGCAGTTTATCGATAGCGGGGGGGACCCCTAGCACAGATACGCAGTATTTT,CASSLSIAGGTPSTDTQYF
.,TRBJ2-6,TRBV13,.,TGTGCCAGCAGCCTAAACGAGGGCCCTGGGGCCAACGTCCTGACTTTC,CASSLNEGPGANVLTF
.,TRBJ1-2,TRBV7-9,TRBD1,TGTGCCAGCAGCTTAGTGGGGACAGACTATGGCTACACCTTC,CASSLVGTDYGYTF
.,TRBJ1-2,TRBV4-3,.,TGCGCCAGCAGCCAAGATCGGTGGGAGGCCTATGGCTACACCTTC,CASSQDRWEAYGYTF
.,TRBJ2-7,TRBV7-9,TRBD1,TGTGCCAGCAGCTTCGGGACAGGAATCTTTTCCTACGAGCAGTACTTC,CASSFGTGIFSYEQYF
once,TRBJ2-1,TRBV7-9,TRBD2,TGTGCCAGCAGCTTTGGTGGGGCGGGGGGATACAATGAGCAGTTCTTC,CASSFGGAGGYNEQFF
.,TRBJ1-3,TRBV7-9,TRBD1,TGTGCCAGCAGCTTCCCCGGGTCTGAGGGGGCTTCCGGAAACACCATATATTTT,CASSFPGSEGASGNTIYF
.,TRBJ1-2,TRBV19,TRBD1,TGTGCCAGTAGTACCCAACAGGGGAACTATGGCTACACCTTC,CASSTQQGNYGYTF
.,TRBJ2-1,TRBV27,.,TGTGCCAGCAGTTTCCGACTCGACTACAATGAGCAGTTCTTC,CASSFRLDYNEQFF
.,TRBJ2-7,TRBV27,TRBD1,TGTGCCAGCAGTTTAGGACAGGGCTCCCACGAGCAGTACTTC,CASSLGQGSHEQYF
.,TRBJ2-1,TRBV29-1,.,TGCAGCGTTATATCGGGGAGCGAGCAGTTCTTC,CSVISGSEQFF
.,TRBJ1-5,TRBV4-1,TRBD1,TGCGCCAGCAGCCAAGATGGGACAGGGCCGGTTCAGCCCCAGCATTTT,CASSQDGTGPVQPQHF
.,TRBJ1-2,TRBV15,.,TGTGCCACCAGCGGGGGGGGGATGGTCGAGGGCTACACCTTC,CATSGGGMVEGYTF
few,TRBJ1-1,TRBV6-6,.,TGTGCCAGCGGTTACGGGGCCGAAGCTTTCTTT,CASGYGAEAFF
.,TRBJ2-2,TRBV14,.,TGTGCCAGCAGCCACCCGGGGGGGACAGGGTACACCGGGGAGCTGTTTTTT,CASSHPGGTGYTGELFF
.,TRBJ1-1,TRBV11-2,.,TGTGCCAGCAGCTTAGTGGGGGGGAACACTGAAGCTTTCTTT,CASSLVGGNTEAFF
few,TRBJ1-2,TRBV9,.,TGTGCCAGCAGCGGCGGCCCCTATGGCTACACCTTC,CASSGGPYGYTF
.,TRBJ2-5,TRBV5-1,.,TGCGCCAGCAGCCAAGATACAGGGTTGGAGACCCAGTACTTC,CASSQDTGLETQYF
.,TRBJ2-1,TRBV9,.,TGTGCCAGCAGCGTAGTAGGGGTCGATGAGCAGTTCTTC,CASSVVGVDEQFF
.,TRBJ2-1,TRBV4-3,.,TGCGCCAGCAGCCAAGATCGGGGGACCCGCTACAATGAGCAGTTCTTC,CASSQDRGTRYNEQFF
once,TRBJ1-1,TRBV7-2,TRBD1,TGTGCCAGCAGCCCGCGACAGGGGACTGAAGCTTTCTTT,CASSPRQGTEAFF
.,TRBJ2-7,TRBV30,.,TGTGCCTGGAGTGCCGAGGGTTACTACGAGCAGTACTTC,CAWSAEGYYEQYF
.,TRBJ2-3,TRBV6-4,TRBD2,TGTGCCAGCAGTACCTATAACACGGGAGGCCCTAGCACAGATACGCAGTATTTT,CASSTYNTGGPSTDTQYF
.,TRBJ2-6,TRBV5-6,.,TGTGCCAGCACCGGTGGGGCCAACGTCCTGACTTTC,CASTGGANVLTF
.,TRBJ2-7,TRBV15,TRBD1,TGTGCCACCAGCGGACAGGGCTACGAGCAGTACTTC,CATSGQGYEQYF
.,TRBJ1-2,TRBV9,TRBD1,TGTGCCAGCAGCGCGGACAGGGGTTCATATGGCTACACCTTC,CASSADRGSYGYTF
few,TRBJ1-5,TRBV10-3,TRBD1,TGTGCCATCAGTGAGGGACAGGGGACTCAGCCCCAGCATTTT,CAISEGQGTQPQHF
.,TRBJ2-3,TRBV7-2,TRBD2,TGTGCCAGCAGCTTAGGACTAGCGGGCAACACAGATACGCAGTATTTT,CASSLGLAGNTDTQYF
.,TRBJ2-7,TRBV5-1,TRBD1,TGCGCCAGTGGAGATCCCGGGACAGGGGTCGAGCAGTACTTC,CASGDPGTGVEQYF
.,TRBJ2-2,TRBV5-1,TRBD1,TGCGCCAGCAGGACCGACAGGGGTCCAAACGTGGACGGGGAGCTGTTTTTT,CASRTDRGPNVDGELFF
.,TRBJ2-3,TRBV4-1,TRBD2,TGCGCCACCAACAAGGGGAGGGAGGGGCAAGATACGCAGTATTTT,CATNKGREGQDTQYF
.,TRBJ1-1,TRBV27,.,TGTGCCAGCAGTTTCCGGGGAAGTGAAGCTTTCTTT,CASSFRGSEAFF